The present TCR beta chain was sequenced within a study of blood T cells in healthy people across ages. Germline-derived CDR1 and CDR2 are MGHRA and YSYEKL. V was clipped by 3 bases and J by 2 bases, with 18 bases between them. CDR3 length: 17 amino acids. Next came a second PCR, run for about 7 to 12 cycles, which used a sample-barcoded 5' primer along with a J-beta primer mix. One entry per CDR3 protein results from TCRdb running MiXCR on the 5' RACE reads. The table has 1.5 million to 2 million distinct CDR3 sequences, almost 35% seen once; the top ten hold over 9%. This clonotype has ten or more counts.

The receptor was isolated from a woman between 25 and 40 years old in good health. The sequencing input was blood. The chain is built from TRBV4-1 and TRBJ2-3; D is possibly TRBD1 or TRBD2 (7 bases each). CDR3 coding DNA: TGCGCCAGCAGCCACTCGCCCAGGGGGACTACCACAGATACGCAGTATTTT. Its protein product is CASSHSPRGTTTDTQYF.